A selection of T cell receptor beta chains follows, all from one sample in a study of CD8 T cells in Susac syndrome. TCRdb re-derived calls from the immunoSEQ multiplex PCR reads in MiXCR, one entry per CDR3 protein. The table includes about 400,000 distinct CDR3 sequences, around 85% detected once. The sequenced sample was CD8+ T cells from PBMCs. Source of these receptors: a human donor with multiple sclerosis. CDR3s include the opening cysteine and the closing phenylalanine or tryptophan. D genes are given only for firm matches. A row's size may be missing; if present it is once, few, many or a size class.

J gene	clone size	D gene	V gene	CDR3 DNA	CDR3 protein
TRBJ2-1	NA	NA	TRBV27	TGTGCCAGCAGTCTAGGGGACGAGGAGTTCTTC	CASSLGDEEFF
TRBJ1-5	NA	NA	TRBV30	TGTGCCTGGGGACGGAATAGCAATCAGCCCCAGCATTTT	CAWGRNSNQPQHF
TRBJ1-1	NA	NA	TRBV3-1	TGTGCCAGCAGCCAAGATCCGATCGCAGGGCAGAACACTGAAGCTTTCTTT	CASSQDPIAGQNTEAFF
TRBJ2-5	NA	NA	TRBV5-1	TGCGCCAGCAGCTACGGACTTGCCCAAGAGACCCAGTACTTC	CASSYGLAQETQYF
TRBJ2-2	NA	NA	TRBV12-3/TRBV12-4	TGTGCCAGCAGCCGACACGACAGATACACCGGGGAGCTGTTTTTT	CASSRHDRYTGELFF
TRBJ1-2	NA	NA	TRBV4-1	TGCGCCAGCAGCCTATCTCATATAGCTGCTAACTATGGCTACACCTTC	CASSLSHIAANYGYTF
TRBJ2-5	NA	NA	TRBV4-1	TGCGCCAGCAGCCAACACCAAGAGACCCAGTACTTC	CASSQHQETQYF
TRBJ2-5	NA	NA	TRBV25-1	TGTGCCAGCAGTGAATACTACAGGGAAGAGACCCAGTACTTC	CASSEYYREETQYF
TRBJ2-6	NA	NA	TRBV3-1	TGTGCCAGCAGCCAGGGGTTAGATCTCGCTGGGGCCAACGTCCTGACTTTC	CASSQGLDLAGANVLTF
TRBJ2-3	NA	NA	TRBV12-3/TRBV12-4	TGTGCCAGCAGTCCGGAGGAAAGCACAGATACGCAGTATTTT	CASSPEESTDTQYF
TRBJ2-1	NA	TRBD1	TRBV11-2	TGTGCCAGCAGCTTCGGGACAGGGTTATACAATGAGCAGTTCTTC	CASSFGTGLYNEQFF
TRBJ1-2	once	NA	TRBV12-3/TRBV12-4	TGTGCCAGCAGTTCCCTGCTGAGTGGGTATGGCTACACCTTC	CASSSLLSGYGYTF
TRBJ1-1	NA	NA	TRBV4-1	TGCGCCAGCAGCCAAGAGACCCGTAGCGGGACTGAAGCTTTCTTT	CASSQETRSGTEAFF
TRBJ2-1	NA	TRBD2	TRBV29-1	TGCAGCGTCCCCCCGGGACTAGCGGGAGGGTCCTACAATGAGCAGTTCTTC	CSVPPGLAGGSYNEQFF
TRBJ2-1	NA	TRBD1	TRBV28	TGTGCCAGCAGTACTGCCACAGGGGGGTTGTGGGGTGAGCAGTTCTTC	CASSTATGGLWGEQFF
TRBJ2-1	once	NA	TRBV5-1	TGCGCCAGCAGCTTGGCTCAGTTCAATGAGCAGTTCTTC	CASSLAQFNEQFF
TRBJ2-5	NA	NA	TRBV24-1	TGTGCCACCAGTGGGGTCGAGGAGACCCAGTACTTC	CATSGVEETQYF
TRBJ1-5	NA	NA	TRBV5-4	TGTGCCAGCAGCGTGTGGGGACAGCCCCAGCATTTT	CASSVWGQPQHF
TRBJ2-1	NA	TRBD2	TRBV5-1	TGCGCCAGCAGCCCCTCGGGCCAGCGGGAGGGTGTTGAGCAGTTCTTC	CASSPSGQREGVEQFF
TRBJ2-6	NA	NA	TRBV4-1	TGCGCCAGCAGCGTAATCGGACTGGCCTCTGGGGCCAACGTCCTGACTTTC	CASSVIGLASGANVLTF
TRBJ2-7	NA	NA	TRBV28	TGTGCCAGCTCCGCCGTCGGGCTCGAGCAGTACTTC	CASSAVGLEQYF
TRBJ2-7	NA	NA	TRBV28	TGTGCCAGCAGTTTTCTCCAGGGCTACGAGCAGTACTTC	CASSFLQGYEQYF
TRBJ1-4	NA	TRBD1	TRBV5-1	TGCGCCAGCAGCTCGATAACCGGGACAGATAATGAAAAACTGTTTTTT	CASSSITGTDNEKLFF
TRBJ2-7	NA	NA	TRBV4-1	TGCGCCAGCAGCCCCGGGATCCGCTACGAGCAGTACTTC	CASSPGIRYEQYF
TRBJ2-7	NA	TRBD1	TRBV5-4	TGTGCCAGCAGCGGGGACAGGGTGAACGAGCAGTACTTC	CASSGDRVNEQYF
TRBJ1-1	NA	NA	TRBV5-1	TGCGCCAGCAGCAGGCGGGCTCAGGGCACTGAAGCTTTCTTT	CASSRRAQGTEAFF
TRBJ2-2	NA	NA	TRBV6-1	TGTGCCAGCAGCCTGGAGGGCAGTTACACCGGGGAGCTGTTTTTT	CASSLEGSYTGELFF
TRBJ2-7	NA	NA	TRBV3-1	TGTGCCAGCAGCTCAAGTCAGGGCCACGAGCAGTACTTC	CASSSSQGHEQYF
TRBJ2-5	once	NA	TRBV7-9	TGTGCCAGCAGCTTAGATTACAGGCTCCAAGAGACCCAGTACTTC	CASSLDYRLQETQYF
TRBJ2-2	NA	TRBD2	TRBV11-2	TGTGCCAGCAGTTCAGACCCGGGACTAGCGAGCATAGGGGCCGGGGAGCTGTTTTTT	CASSSDPGLASIGAGELFF
TRBJ2-3	NA	NA	TRBV27	TGTGCCAGCAGTTTCCTCGCGTCGATCTCAGATACGCAGTATTTT	CASSFLASISDTQYF
TRBJ2-7	NA	NA	TRBV27	TGTGCCGTCAGGACACCCTACGAGCAGTACTTC	CAVRTPYEQYF
TRBJ2-7	many	TRBD1	TRBV6-1	TGTGCCAGCAGTCTGACAGGGGACGAGCAGTACTTC	CASSLTGDEQYF
TRBJ2-7	NA	NA	TRBV4-1	TGCGCCAGCAGCCAATCAGGTTTCTCCTACGAGCAGTACTTC	CASSQSGFSYEQYF
TRBJ2-7	NA	NA	TRBV27	TGTGCCAGCAGAGCTCTAAGGTTGTACTTC	CASRALRLYF
TRBJ2-5	NA	NA	TRBV5-1	TGCGCCAGCAGCCCCTTGGAGAACCAAGAGACCCAGTACTTC	CASSPLENQETQYF
TRBJ2-1	NA	NA	TRBV10-3	TGTGCCATCAGTGAATCCCACCGGGAGAGCTCCTACAATGAGCAGTTCTTC	CAISESHRESSYNEQFF